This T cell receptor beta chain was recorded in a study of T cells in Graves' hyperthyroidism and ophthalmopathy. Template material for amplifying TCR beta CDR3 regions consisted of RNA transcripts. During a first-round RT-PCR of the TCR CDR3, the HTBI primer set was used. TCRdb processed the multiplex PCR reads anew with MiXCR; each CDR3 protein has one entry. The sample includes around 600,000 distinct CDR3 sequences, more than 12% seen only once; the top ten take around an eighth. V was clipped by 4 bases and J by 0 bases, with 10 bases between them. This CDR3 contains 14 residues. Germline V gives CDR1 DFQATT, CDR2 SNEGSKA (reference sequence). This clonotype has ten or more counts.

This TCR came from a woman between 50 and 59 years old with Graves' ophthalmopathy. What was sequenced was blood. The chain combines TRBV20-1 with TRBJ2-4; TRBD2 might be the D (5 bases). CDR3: CSAIAGTAKNIQYF. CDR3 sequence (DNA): TGCAGTGCTATTGCGGGTACAGCCAAAAACATTCAGTACTTC.